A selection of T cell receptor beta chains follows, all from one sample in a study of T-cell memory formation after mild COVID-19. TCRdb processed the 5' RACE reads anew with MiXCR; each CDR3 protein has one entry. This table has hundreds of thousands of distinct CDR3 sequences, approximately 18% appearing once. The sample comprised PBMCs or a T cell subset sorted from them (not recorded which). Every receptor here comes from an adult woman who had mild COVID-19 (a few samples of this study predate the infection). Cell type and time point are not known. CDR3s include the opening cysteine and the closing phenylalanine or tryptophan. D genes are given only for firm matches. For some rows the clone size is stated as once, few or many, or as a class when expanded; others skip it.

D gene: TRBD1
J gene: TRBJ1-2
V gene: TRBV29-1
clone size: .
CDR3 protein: CSVTDRGLNYGYTF
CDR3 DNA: TGCAGCGTGACCGACAGGGGGCTCAACTATGGCTACACCTTC

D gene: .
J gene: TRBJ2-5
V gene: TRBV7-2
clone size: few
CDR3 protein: CASSLRGRVETQYF
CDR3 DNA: TGTGCCAGCAGCTTACGAGGCCGAGTAGAGACCCAGTACTTC

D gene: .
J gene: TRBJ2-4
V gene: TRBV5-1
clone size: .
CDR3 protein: CASSLTGWGKNIQYF
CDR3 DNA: TGCGCCAGCAGCTTGACCGGCTGGGGTAAAAACATTCAGTACTTC

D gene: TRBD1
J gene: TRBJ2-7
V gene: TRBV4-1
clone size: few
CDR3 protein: CASSQAGTGNPYEQYF
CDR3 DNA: TGCGCCAGCAGCCAGGCCGGGACAGGGAACCCCTACGAGCAGTACTTC

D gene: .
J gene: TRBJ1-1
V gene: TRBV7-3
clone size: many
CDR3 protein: CASSFGPYTEAFF
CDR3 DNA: TGTGCCAGCAGCTTTGGACCTTACACTGAAGCTTTCTTT

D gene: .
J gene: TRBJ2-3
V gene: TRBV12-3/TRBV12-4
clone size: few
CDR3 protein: CASSQRYTDTQYF
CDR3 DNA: TGTGCCAGCAGCCAGCGGTACACAGATACGCAGTATTTT

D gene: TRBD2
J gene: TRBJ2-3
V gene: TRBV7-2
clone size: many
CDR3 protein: CASGRGSTDTQYF
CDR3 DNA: TGTGCCAGCGGGCGGGGGAGCACAGATACGCAGTATTTT

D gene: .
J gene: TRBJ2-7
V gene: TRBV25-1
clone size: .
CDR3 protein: CASRRGHVESYEQYF
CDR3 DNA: TGTGCCAGCAGGCGGGGGCATGTAGAGTCCTACGAGCAGTACTTC

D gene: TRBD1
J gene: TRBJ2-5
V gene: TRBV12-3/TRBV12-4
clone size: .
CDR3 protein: CASNTGGGRETQYF
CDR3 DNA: TGTGCCAGCAACACAGGGGGCGGACGGGAGACCCAGTACTTC

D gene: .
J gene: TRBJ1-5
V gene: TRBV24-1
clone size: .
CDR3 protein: CATSMRNQPQHF
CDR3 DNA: TGTGCCACCAGTATGAGGAATCAGCCCCAGCATTTT

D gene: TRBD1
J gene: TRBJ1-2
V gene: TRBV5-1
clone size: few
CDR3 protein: CASSLAAMRGLDGYTF
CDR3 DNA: TGCGCCAGCAGCTTGGCCGCAATGAGGGGGCTAGATGGCTACACCTTC

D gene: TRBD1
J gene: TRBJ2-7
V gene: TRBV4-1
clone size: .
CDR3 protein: CASSQQGQPWDEQYF
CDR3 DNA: TGCGCCAGCAGCCAACAGGGACAGCCGTGGGACGAGCAGTACTTC

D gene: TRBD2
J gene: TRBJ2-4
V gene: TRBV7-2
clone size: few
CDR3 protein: CASSPLAGVNIQYF
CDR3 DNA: TGTGCCAGCAGCCCTTTAGCGGGAGTCAACATTCAGTACTTC

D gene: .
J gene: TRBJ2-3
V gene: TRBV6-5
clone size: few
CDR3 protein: CASSLERGLSDTDTQYF
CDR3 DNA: TGTGCCAGCAGCCTCGAACGGGGACTTTCGGACACAGATACGCAGTATTTT

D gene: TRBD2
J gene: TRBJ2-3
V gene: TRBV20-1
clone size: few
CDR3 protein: CSARDLLAGGPSTDTQYF
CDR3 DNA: TGCAGTGCTAGAGATTTGCTAGCGGGAGGCCCTAGCACAGATACGCAGTATTTT

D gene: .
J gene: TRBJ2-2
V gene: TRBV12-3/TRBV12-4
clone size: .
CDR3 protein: CASTPTRRTGELFF
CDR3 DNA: TGTGCCAGCACCCCCACCAGACGGACCGGGGAGCTGTTTTTT

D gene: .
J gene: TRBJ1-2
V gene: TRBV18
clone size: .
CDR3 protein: CASSPMEGYTF
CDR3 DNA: TGTGCCAGCTCACCTATGGAGGGCTACACCTTC

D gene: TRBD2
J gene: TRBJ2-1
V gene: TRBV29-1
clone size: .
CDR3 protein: CSFEDLSGRRFNEQFF
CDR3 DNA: TGCAGCTTTGAAGATCTGAGCGGGAGGAGGTTCAATGAGCAGTTCTTC

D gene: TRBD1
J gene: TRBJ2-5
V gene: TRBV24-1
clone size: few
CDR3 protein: CATSIRDRVETQYF
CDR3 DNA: TGTGCCACCAGCATCCGGGACAGGGTAGAGACCCAGTACTTC

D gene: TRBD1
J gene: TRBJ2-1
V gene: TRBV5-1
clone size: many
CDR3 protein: CASSLYRTGVDEQFF
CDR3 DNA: TGCGCCAGCAGCTTGTATAGGACAGGGGTCGATGAGCAGTTCTTC

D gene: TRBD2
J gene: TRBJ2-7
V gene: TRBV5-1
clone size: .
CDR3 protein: CASNPAGASYEQYF
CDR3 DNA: TGCGCCAGCAATCCAGCGGGGGCCTCCTACGAGCAGTACTTC

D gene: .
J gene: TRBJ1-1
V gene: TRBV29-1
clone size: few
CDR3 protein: CSVESSLNTEAFF
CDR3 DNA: TGCAGCGTTGAAAGTAGCCTGAACACTGAAGCTTTCTTT

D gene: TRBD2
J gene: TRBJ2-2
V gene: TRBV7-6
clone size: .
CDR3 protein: CASSFGLAGVGGELFF
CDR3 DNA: TGTGCCAGCAGCTTCGGACTAGCGGGAGTTGGCGGGGAGCTGTTTTTT

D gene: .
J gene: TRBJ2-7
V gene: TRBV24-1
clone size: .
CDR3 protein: CATRPSYEQYF
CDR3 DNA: TGTGCCACTCGTCCCTCCTACGAGCAGTACTTC

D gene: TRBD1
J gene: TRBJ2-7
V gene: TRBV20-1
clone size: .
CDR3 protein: CSAPDPGTGSYEQYF
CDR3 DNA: TGCAGTGCCCCAGATCCCGGGACAGGGTCCTACGAGCAGTACTTC

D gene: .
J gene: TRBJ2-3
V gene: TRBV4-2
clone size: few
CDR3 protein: CASSRGGEPSTDTQYF
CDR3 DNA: TGTGCCAGCAGCCGAGGAGGAGAGCCGAGCACAGATACGCAGTATTTT

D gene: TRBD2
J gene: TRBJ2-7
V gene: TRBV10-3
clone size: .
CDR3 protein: CATETSGYEQYF
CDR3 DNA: TGTGCCACGGAGACTAGCGGATACGAGCAGTACTTC

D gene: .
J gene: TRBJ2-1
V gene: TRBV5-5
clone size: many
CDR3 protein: CASSLDRDEQFF
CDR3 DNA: TGTGCCAGCAGCTTGGACAGGGATGAGCAGTTCTTC

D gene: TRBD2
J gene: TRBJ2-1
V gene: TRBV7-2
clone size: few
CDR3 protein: CASSATSEDEQFF
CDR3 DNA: TGTGCCAGCAGCGCCACTAGCGAGGATGAGCAGTTCTTC

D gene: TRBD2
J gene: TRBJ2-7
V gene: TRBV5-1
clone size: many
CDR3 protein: CASSLTSGSYEQYF
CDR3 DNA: TGTGCCAGCAGCTTAACTAGCGGGAGCTACGAGCAGTACTTC

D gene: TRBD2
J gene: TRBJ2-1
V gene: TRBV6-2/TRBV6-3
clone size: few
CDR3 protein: CASSSRTSGSFSYNEQFF
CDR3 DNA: TGTGCCAGCAGTTCCCGGACTAGCGGGAGTTTCTCCTACAATGAGCAGTTCTTC

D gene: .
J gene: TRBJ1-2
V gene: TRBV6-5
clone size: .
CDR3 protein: CASSYSKGIGYTF
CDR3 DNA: TGTGCCAGCAGTTACTCGAAAGGGATCGGCTACACCTTC

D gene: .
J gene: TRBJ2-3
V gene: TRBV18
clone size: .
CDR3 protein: CASSPARDTQYF
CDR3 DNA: TGTGCCAGCTCACCGGCAAGGGATACGCAGTATTTT

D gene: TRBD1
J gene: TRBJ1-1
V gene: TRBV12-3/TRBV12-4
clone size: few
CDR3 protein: CASSKQGLGNTEAFF
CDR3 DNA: TGTGCCAGCAGTAAACAGGGGTTGGGGAACACTGAAGCTTTCTTT

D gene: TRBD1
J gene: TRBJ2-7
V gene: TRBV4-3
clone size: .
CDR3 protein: CASSQDQKPGQTYF
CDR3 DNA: TGCGCCAGCAGCCAAGACCAAAAACCGGGACAGACCTACTTC

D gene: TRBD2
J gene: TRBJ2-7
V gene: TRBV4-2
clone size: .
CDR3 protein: CASSEPGLADSYEHYF
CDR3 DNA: TGTGCCAGCAGCGAACCGGGACTAGCGGACTCCTACGAGCATTACTTC

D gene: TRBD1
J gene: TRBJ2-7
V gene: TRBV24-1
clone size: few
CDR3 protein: CATSDSGQGAYEQYF
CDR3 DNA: TGTGCCACCAGTGATTCGGGACAGGGGGCCTACGAGCAGTACTTC

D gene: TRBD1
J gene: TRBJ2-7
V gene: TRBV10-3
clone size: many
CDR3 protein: CAIQGAADYEQYF
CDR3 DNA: TGTGCCATCCAGGGGGCTGCTGACTACGAGCAGTACTTC

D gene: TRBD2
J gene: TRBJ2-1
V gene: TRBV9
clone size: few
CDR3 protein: CASSSSSGFSYNEQFF
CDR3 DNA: TGTGCCAGCAGCTCATCTAGCGGATTCTCCTACAATGAGCAGTTCTTC

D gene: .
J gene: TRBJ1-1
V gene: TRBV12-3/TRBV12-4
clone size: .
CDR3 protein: CASRKQAGVSNTEAFF
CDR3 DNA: TGTGCCAGCAGAAAACAGGCGGGGGTATCGAACACTGAAGCTTTCTTT

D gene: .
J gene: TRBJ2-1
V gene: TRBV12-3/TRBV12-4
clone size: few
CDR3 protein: CASTLLGGLSEQFF
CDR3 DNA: TGTGCCAGCACCCTCCTGGGGGGGCTTAGTGAGCAGTTCTTC

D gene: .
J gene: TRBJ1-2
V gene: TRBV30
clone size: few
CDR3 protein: CAWSVPVDSYTF
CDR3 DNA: TGTGCCTGGAGTGTACCGGTAGACAGCTACACCTTC

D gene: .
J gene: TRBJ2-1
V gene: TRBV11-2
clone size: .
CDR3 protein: CASTPQGFSYNEQFF
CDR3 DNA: TGTGCCAGCACCCCCCAGGGCTTCTCCTACAATGAGCAGTTCTTC

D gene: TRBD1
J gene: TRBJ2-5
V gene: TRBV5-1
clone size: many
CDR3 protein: CASSVGQGQETQYF
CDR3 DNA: TGCGCCAGCAGCGTGGGACAGGGACAAGAGACCCAGTACTTC

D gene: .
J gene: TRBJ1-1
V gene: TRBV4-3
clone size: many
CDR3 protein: CASSQDTGRAEAFF
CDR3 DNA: TGCGCCAGCAGCCAAGATACGGGACGCGCTGAAGCTTTCTTT

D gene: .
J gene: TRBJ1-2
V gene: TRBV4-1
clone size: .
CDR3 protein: CASSQDWLPGNYGYTF
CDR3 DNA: TGCGCCAGCAGCCAAGATTGGCTTCCAGGGAACTATGGCTACACCTTC

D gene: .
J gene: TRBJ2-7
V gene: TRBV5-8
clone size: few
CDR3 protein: CASSLLWGALLDEQYF
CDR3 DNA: TGTGCCAGCAGCTTGTTGTGGGGGGCCTTACTAGACGAGCAGTACTTC

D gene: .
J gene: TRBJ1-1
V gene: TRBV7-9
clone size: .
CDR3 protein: CASSLLGDTEAFF
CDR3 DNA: TGTGCCAGCAGCTTACTGGGGGACACTGAAGCTTTCTTT

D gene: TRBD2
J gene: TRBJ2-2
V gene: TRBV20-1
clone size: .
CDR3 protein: CSALSGADGELFF
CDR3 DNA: TGCAGTGCCCTTAGCGGGGCCGACGGGGAGCTGTTTTTT

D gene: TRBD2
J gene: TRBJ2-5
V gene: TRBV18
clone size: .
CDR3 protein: CASSPVGGAGLETQYF
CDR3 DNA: TGTGCCAGCTCACCTGTCGGGGGGGCCGGTTTGGAGACCCAGTACTTC

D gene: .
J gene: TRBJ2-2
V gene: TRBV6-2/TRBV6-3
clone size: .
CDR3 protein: CASSYTGMSTGELFF
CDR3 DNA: TGTGCCAGCAGTTACACGGGAATGAGCACCGGGGAGCTGTTTTTT

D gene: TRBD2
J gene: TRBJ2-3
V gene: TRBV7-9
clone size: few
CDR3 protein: CASSFFTGGPDTQYF
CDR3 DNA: TGTGCCAGCAGCTTCTTCACGGGAGGCCCAGATACGCAGTATTTT

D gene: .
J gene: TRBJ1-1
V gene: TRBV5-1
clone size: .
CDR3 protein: CASSLGGSATEAFF
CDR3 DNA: TGCGCCAGCAGCTTGGGGGGGTCGGCCACTGAAGCTTTCTTT

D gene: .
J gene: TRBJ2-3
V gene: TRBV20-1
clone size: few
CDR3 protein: CSASSGSVADTQYF
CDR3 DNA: TGCAGTGCCAGTAGTGGGAGTGTTGCAGATACGCAGTATTTT

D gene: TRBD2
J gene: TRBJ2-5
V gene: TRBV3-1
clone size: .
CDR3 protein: CASRPRGGTETQYF
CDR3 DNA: TGTGCCAGCCGCCCTAGGGGAGGGACGGAGACCCAGTACTTC